These T cell receptor beta chains were read from a single sample in a study of blood T cell repertoires in COVID-19. Method: immunoSEQ multiplex PCR; TCRdb's copy keeps in-frame clones and lacks some. The sample has 62,000 or so clones, 85% to 90% seen once. The sequenced sample was peripheral blood. All receptors come from a man aged 50-60 years with active COVID-19. CDR3s include the opening cysteine and the closing phenylalanine or tryptophan. D genes are given only for firm matches. Not every row has a clone size; where given, it reads once, few, many or a size class.

TRBJ1-3 | TRBV11-2 | . | . | CASSLGRSSGNTIYF | TGTGCCAGCAGCTTAGGTCGTTCCTCTGGAAACACCATATATTTT
TRBJ1-2 | TRBV5-6 | TRBD1 | once | CASSERDRAGVYGYTF | TGTGCCAGCAGCGAGAGGGACAGGGCAGGGGTCTATGGCTACACCTTC
TRBJ1-5 | TRBV6-5 | TRBD1 | few | CASTTGTGFQPQHF | TGTGCCAGCACTACAGGGACAGGGTTTCAGCCCCAGCATTTT
TRBJ2-7 | TRBV6-6 | TRBD2 | . | CASSSTSGGAYEQYF | TGTGCCAGCAGCTCCACTAGCGGGGGGGCCTACGAGCAGTACTTC
TRBJ2-1 | TRBV9 | . | . | CASSVDMYNEQFF | TGTGCCAGCAGCGTAGATATGTACAATGAGCAGTTCTTC
TRBJ1-4 | TRBV5-4 | TRBD1 | . | CASSPGQEAYEKLFF | TGTGCCAGCAGCCCGGGACAGGAAGCTTATGAAAAACTGTTTTTT
TRBJ2-6 | TRBV2 | TRBD1 | . | CASSEWDRVGANVLTF | TGTGCCAGCAGTGAATGGGACAGGGTCGGGGCCAACGTCCTGACTTTC
TRBJ1-4 | TRBV4-3 | . | . | CASSQDLGKWTNEKLFF | TGCGCCAGCAGCCAAGATCTCGGGAAATGGACTAATGAAAAACTGTTTTTT
TRBJ1-1 | TRBV6-5 | . | . | CASTYGGDTEAFF | TGTGCCAGCACCTACGGCGGGGACACTGAAGCTTTCTTT
TRBJ1-4 | TRBV14 | TRBD1 | . | CASRQTGAFGEKLFF | TGTGCCAGCAGACAAACAGGGGCGTTCGGTGAAAAACTGTTTTTT
TRBJ1-4 | TRBV10-1 | . | . | CASSAPPEGDNEKLFF | TGCGCCAGCAGTGCCCCCCCTGAGGGGGATAATGAAAAACTGTTTTTT
TRBJ1-1 | TRBV18 | . | . | CASSADTINTEAFF | TGTGCCAGCTCAGCCGACACCATCAACACTGAAGCTTTCTTT
TRBJ2-7 | TRBV5-1 | . | once | CASSLDWVIEDEQYF | TGCGCCAGCAGCTTGGACTGGGTTATTGAGGACGAGCAGTACTTC
TRBJ1-6 | TRBV14 | TRBD1 | . | CASSPQQGAQSPLHF | TGTGCCAGCAGCCCCCAACAGGGGGCTCAATCACCCCTCCACTTT
TRBJ2-7 | TRBV4-3 | . | . | CASSPGQGTYEQYF | TGCGCCAGCAGCCCCGGCCAGGGAACGTACGAGCAGTACTTC
TRBJ2-1 | TRBV9 | . | . | CASSVLGGAHNEQFF | TGTGCCAGCAGCGTACTTGGGGGGGCTCACAATGAGCAGTTCTTC
TRBJ2-3 | TRBV5-1 | TRBD1 | . | CASSSGTGTDTQYF | TGCGCCAGCAGCTCCGGGACAGGTACAGATACGCAGTATTTT
TRBJ2-4 | TRBV2 | TRBD1 | . | CASSAGGLAKNIQYF | TGTGCCAGCAGCGCAGGGGGCCTAGCCAAAAACATTCAGTACTTC
TRBJ1-1 | TRBV19 | . | . | CASRDSHVHENTEAFF | TGTGCCAGTAGGGACAGCCACGTCCATGAGAACACTGAAGCTTTCTTT
TRBJ2-3 | TRBV19 | . | . | CASSMIGGGTDTQYF | TGTGCCAGTAGTATGATTGGGGGCGGGACAGATACGCAGTATTTT
TRBJ1-2 | TRBV19 | . | . | CASSDRNLAPNYGYTF | TGTGCCAGTAGCGACAGGAACCTCGCCCCTAACTATGGCTACACCTTC
TRBJ2-3 | TRBV11-2 | . | . | CASSLVGAGADTQYF | TGTGCCAGCAGCTTAGTAGGAGCGGGCGCAGATACGCAGTATTTT